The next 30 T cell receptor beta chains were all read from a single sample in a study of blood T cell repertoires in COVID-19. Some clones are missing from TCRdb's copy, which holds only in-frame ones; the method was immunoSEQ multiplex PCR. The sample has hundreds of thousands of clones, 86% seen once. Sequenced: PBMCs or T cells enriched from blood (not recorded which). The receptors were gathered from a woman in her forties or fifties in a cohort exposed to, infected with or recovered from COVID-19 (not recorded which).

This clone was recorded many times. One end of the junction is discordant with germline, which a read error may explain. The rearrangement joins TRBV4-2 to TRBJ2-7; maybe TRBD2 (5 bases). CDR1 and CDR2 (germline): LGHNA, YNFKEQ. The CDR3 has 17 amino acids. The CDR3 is CASSQDPAGDLAYEQYF. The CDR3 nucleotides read TGTGCCAGCAGCCAAGATCCGGCCGGGGATTTGGCCTATGAGCAGTACTTC.

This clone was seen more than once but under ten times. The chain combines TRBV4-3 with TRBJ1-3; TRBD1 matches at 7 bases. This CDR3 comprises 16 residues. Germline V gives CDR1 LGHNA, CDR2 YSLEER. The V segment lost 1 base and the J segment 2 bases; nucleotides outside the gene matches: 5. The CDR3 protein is CASSQALQGTGNTIYF. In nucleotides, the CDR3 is TGCGCCAGCAGCCAAGCTCTACAGGGGACTGGAAACACCATATATTTT.

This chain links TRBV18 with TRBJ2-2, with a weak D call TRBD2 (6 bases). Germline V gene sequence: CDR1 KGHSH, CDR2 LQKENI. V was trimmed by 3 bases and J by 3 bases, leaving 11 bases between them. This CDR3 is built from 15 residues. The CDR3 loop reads CASSPSGVYTGELFF. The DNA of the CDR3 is TGTGCCAGCTCACCGTCGGGGGTATACACCGGGGAGCTGTTTTTT.

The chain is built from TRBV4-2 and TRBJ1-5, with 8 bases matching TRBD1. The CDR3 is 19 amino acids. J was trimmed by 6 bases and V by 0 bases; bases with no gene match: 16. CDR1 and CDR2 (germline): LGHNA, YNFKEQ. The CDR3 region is CASSQDSPHTSGGGQPQHF. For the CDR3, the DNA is TGTGCCAGCAGCCAAGATTCCCCCCATACGTCAGGGGGCGGTCAGCCCCAGCATTTT.

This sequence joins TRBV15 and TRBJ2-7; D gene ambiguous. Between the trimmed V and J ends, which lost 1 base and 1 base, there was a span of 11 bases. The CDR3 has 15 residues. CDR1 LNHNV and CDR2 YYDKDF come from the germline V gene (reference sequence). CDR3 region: CATSRGWASSYEQYF. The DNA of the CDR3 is TGTGCCACCAGCAGAGGGTGGGCCAGTTCCTACGAGCAGTACTTC.

DNA for the CDR3: TGTGCCAGCAGCTTTCGGGACACCTACGAGCAGTACTTC. It codes for CASSFRDTYEQYF. The genes are TRBV7-9 and TRBJ2-7; D possibly corresponds to TRBD1 (6 bases). The germline CDR1 and CDR2 sequences are SEHNR and FQNEAQ (reference sequence). V lost 3 bases and J 2 bases, leaving 8 bases between the germline ends. This CDR3 region has 13 residues.

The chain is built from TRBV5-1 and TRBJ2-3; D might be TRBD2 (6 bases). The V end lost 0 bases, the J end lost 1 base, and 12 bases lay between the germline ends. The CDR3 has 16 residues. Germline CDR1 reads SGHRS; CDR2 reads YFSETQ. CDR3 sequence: CASSLVGGWGTDTQYF. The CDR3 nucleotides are TGCGCCAGCAGCTTGGTCGGGGGTTGGGGCACAGATACGCAGTATTTT.

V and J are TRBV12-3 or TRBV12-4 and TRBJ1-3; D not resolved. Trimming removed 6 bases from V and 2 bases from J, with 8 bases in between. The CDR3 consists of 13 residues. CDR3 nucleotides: TGTGCCAGCAGAAGGACTGCTGGAAACACCATATATTTT. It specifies CASRRTAGNTIYF.

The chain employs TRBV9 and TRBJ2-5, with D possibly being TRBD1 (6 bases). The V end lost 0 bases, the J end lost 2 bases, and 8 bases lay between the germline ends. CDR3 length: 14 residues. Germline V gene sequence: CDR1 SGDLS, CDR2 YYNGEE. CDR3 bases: TGTGCCAGCAGCGTAGCCACAGGGCAAGAGACCCAGTACTTC. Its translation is CASSVATGQETQYF.

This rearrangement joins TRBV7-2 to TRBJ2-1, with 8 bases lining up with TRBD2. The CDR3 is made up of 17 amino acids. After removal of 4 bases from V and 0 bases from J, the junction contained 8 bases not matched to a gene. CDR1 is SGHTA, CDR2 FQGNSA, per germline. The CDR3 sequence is CASSSPGGASSYNEQFF. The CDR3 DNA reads TGTGCCAGCAGCTCCCCGGGAGGGGCAAGCTCCTACAATGAGCAGTTCTTC.

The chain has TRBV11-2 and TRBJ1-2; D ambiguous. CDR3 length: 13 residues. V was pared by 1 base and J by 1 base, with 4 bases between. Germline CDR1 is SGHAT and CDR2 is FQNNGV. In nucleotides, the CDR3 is TGTGCCAGCAGCTTAGCCAATAACTATGGCTACACCTTC. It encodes CASSLANNYGYTF.

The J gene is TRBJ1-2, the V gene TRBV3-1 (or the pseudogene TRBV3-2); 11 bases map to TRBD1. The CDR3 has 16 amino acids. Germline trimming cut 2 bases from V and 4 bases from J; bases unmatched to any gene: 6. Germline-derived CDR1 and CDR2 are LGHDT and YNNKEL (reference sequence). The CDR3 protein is CASSQHPGQGGYGYTF. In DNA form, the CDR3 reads TGTGCCAGCAGCCAACATCCGGGACAGGGGGGCTATGGCTACACCTTC.

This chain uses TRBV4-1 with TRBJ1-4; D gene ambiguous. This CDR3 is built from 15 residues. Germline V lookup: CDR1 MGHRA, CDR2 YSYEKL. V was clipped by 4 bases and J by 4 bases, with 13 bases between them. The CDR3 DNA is TGCGCCAGCAGCCTAACCGGAGCGGGTAATGAAAAACTGTTTTTT. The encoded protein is CASSLTGAGNEKLFF.

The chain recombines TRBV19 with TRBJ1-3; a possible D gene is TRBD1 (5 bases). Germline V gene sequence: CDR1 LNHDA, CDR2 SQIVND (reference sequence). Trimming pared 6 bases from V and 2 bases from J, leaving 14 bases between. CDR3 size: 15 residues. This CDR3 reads CASSESRGAGNTIYF. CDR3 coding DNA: TGTGCCAGTAGCGAATCTAGGGGCGCTGGAAACACCATATATTTT. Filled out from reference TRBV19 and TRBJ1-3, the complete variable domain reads DGGITQSPKYLFRKEGQNVTLSCEQNLNHDAMYWYRQDPGQGLRLIYYSQIVNDFQKGDIAEGYSVSREKKESFPLTVTSAQKNPTAFYLCASSESRGAGNTIYFGEGSWLTVV.

For the CDR3, the DNA is TGTGCCAGCAGCGCGGCCCGCCTTGGGGCCAACGTCCTGACTTTC. This encodes CASSAARLGANVLTF. V usage is TRBV7-6 and J usage is TRBJ2-6; unclear D gene. V was shortened by 5 bases and J by 3 bases, with 11 bases between the two germline ends. This CDR3 is 15 amino acids long. Germline-derived CDR1 and CDR2 are SGHVS and FNYEAQ.

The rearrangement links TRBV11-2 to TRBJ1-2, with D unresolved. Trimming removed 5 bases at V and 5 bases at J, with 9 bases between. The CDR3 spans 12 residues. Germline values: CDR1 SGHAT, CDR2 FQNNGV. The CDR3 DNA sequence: TGTGCCAGCAGCCCGGAGGGTTATGGCTACACCTTC. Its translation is CASSPEGYGYTF.

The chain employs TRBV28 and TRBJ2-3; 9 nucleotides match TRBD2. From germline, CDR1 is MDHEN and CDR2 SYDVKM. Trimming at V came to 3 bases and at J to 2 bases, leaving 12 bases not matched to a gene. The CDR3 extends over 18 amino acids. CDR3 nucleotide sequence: TGTGCCAGCAGTTTCCCCGGCGCTAGCGGGGCACACACAGATACGCAGTATTTT. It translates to CASSFPGASGAHTDTQYF. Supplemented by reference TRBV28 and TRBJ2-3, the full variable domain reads DVKVTQSSRYLVKRTGEKVFLECVQDMDHENMFWYRQDPGLGLRLIYFSYDVKMKEKGDIPEGYSVSREKKERFSLILESASTNQTSMYLCASSFPGASGAHTDTQYFGPGTRLTVL.

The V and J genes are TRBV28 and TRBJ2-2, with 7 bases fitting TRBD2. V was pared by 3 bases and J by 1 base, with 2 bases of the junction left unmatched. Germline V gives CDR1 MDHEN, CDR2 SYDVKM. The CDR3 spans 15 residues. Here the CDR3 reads CASSFGGVNTGELFF. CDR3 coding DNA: TGTGCCAGCAGTTTTGGGGGGGTGAACACCGGGGAGCTGTTTTTT.

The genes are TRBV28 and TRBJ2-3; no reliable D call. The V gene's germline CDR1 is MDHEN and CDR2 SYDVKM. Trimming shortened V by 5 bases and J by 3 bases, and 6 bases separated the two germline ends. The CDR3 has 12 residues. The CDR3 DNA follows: TGTGCCAGCAGTCAACAGACAGATACGCAGTATTTT. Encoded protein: CASSQQTDTQYF.

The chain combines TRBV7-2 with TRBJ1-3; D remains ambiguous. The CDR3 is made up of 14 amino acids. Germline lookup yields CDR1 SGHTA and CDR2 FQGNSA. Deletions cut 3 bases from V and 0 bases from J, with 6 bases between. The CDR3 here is CASSFSPSGNTIYF. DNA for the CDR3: TGTGCCAGCAGCTTTAGTCCCTCTGGAAACACCATATATTTT.

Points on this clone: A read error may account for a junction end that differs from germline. CDR3 nucleotide sequence: TGTGCCTGGAATGATGTGGGGGGGAAGGTTTTT. Translated, it gives CAWNDVGGKVF. This rearrangement joins TRBV30 to TRBJ2-3; 7 nucleotides agree with TRBD2. CDR1 and CDR2 (germline): GTSNPN, SVGIG (reference sequence). The CDR3 covers 11 residues.

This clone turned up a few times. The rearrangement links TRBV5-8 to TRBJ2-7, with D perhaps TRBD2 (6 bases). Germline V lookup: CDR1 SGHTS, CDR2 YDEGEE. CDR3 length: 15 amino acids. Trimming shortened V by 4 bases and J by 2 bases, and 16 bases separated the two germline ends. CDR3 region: CASSMGAAGTYEQYF. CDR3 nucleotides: TGTGCCAGCAGCATGGGTGCGGCGGGAACCTACGAGCAGTACTTC.

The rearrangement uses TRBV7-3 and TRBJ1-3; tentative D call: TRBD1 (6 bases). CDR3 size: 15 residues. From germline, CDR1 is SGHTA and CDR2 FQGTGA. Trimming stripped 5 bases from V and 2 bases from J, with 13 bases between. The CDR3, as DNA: TGTGCCAGCAGCCCCAAGGGGGGGACTGGAAACACCATATATTTT. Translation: CASSPKGGTGNTIYF.

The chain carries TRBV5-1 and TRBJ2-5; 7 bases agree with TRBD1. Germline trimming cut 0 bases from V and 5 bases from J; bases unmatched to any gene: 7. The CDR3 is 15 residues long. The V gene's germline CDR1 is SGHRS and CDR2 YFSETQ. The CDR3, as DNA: TGCGCCAGCAGCTTGGGACAGGGAGTGGTGGAGACCCAGTACTTC. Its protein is CASSLGQGVVETQYF.

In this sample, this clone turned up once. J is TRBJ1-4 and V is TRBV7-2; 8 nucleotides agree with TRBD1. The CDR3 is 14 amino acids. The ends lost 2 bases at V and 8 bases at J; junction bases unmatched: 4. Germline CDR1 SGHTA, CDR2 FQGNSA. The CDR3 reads CASSLQGASEKLFF. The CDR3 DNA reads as TGTGCCAGCAGCTTACAGGGGGCGTCCGAAAAACTGTTTTTT.

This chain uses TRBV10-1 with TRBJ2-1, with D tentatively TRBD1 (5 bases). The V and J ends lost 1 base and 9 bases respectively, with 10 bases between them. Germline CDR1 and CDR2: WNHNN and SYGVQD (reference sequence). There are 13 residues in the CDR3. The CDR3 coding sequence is TGCGCCAGCAGTGAGTTTAAAGGGGCTGAGCAGTTCTTC. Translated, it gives CASSEFKGAEQFF.

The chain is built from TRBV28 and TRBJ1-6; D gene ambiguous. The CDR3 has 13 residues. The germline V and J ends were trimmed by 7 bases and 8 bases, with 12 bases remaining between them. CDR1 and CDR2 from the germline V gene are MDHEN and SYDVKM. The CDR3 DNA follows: TGTGCCAGCACGGTGAGATACGATTCACCCCTCCACTTT. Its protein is CASTVRYDSPLHF. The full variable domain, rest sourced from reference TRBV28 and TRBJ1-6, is DVKVTQSSRYLVKRTGEKVFLECVQDMDHENMFWYRQDPGLGLRLIYFSYDVKMKEKGDIPEGYSVSREKKERFSLILESASTNQTSMYLCASTVRYDSPLHFGNGTRLTVT.

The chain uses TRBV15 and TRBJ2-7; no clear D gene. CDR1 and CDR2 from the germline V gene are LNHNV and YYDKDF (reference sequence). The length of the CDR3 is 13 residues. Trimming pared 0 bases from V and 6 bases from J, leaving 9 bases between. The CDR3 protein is CATSRDSWSEQYF. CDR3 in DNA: TGTGCCACCAGCAGAGATAGCTGGTCCGAGCAGTACTTC.

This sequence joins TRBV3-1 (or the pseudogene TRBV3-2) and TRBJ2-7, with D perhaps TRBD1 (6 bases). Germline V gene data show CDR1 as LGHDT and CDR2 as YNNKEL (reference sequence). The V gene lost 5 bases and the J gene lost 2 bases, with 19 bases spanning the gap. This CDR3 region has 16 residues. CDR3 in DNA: TGTGCCAGCAGCGAGAGGACGGGACAAAGAACCTACGAGCAGTACTTC. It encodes CASSERTGQRTYEQYF.

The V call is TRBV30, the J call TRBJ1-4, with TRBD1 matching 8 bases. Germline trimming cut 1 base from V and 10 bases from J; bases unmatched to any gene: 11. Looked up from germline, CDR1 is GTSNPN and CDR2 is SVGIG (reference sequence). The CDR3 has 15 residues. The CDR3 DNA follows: TGTGCCTGGAGTGAGGTGGGGACAGGAGGGGGAAAACTGTTTTTT. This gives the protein CAWSEVGTGGGKLFF.